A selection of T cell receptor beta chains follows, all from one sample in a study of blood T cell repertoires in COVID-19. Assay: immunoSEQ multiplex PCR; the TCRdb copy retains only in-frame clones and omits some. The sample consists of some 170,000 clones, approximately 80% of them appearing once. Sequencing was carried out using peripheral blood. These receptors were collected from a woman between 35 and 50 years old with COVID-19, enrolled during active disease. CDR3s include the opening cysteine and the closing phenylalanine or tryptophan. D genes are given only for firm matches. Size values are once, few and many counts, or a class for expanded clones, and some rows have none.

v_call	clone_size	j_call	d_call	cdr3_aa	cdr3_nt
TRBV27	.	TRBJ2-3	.	CASRRKGGTDTQYF	TGTGCCAGCAGGAGGAAAGGGGGCACAGATACGCAGTATTTT
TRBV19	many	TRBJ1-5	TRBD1	CASSIALGTGTQPQHF	TGTGCCAGTAGTATAGCTCTCGGGACAGGAACCCAGCCCCAGCATTTT
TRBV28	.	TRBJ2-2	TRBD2	CASSLGGRGYGGELFF	TGTGCCAGCAGTCTTGGCGGGAGGGGATATGGCGGGGAGCTGTTTTTT
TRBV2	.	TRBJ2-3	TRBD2	CASMNGLAGGSSTDTQYF	TGTGCCAGCATGAATGGTCTAGCGGGGGGTTCTAGCACAGATACGCAGTATTTT
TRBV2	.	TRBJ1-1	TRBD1	CASSGGTGLRAFF	TGTGCCAGCAGTGGAGGGACAGGGTTAAGGGCTTTCTTT
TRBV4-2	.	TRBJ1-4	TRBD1	CASSQEGPGQGGEKLFF	TGTGCCAGCAGCCAAGAGGGTCCGGGACAGGGGGGTGAAAAACTGTTTTTT
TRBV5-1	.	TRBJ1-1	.	CASSSATEMNTEAFF	TGCGCCAGCAGCTCGGCGACAGAGATGAACACTGAAGCTTTCTTT
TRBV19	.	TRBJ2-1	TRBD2	CASRPLGLAGVDEQFF	TGTGCCAGTAGACCATTGGGACTAGCGGGAGTAGATGAGCAGTTCTTC
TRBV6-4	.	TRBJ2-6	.	CASKGQGRSGANVLTF	TGTGCCAGCAAGGGCCAGGGGCGGTCTGGGGCCAACGTCCTGACTTTC
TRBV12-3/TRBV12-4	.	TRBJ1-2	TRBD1	CASGQGYGYTF	TGTGCCAGCGGACAGGGGTATGGCTACACCTTC
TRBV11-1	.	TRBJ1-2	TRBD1	CASSPDRGDYGYTF	TGTGCCAGCAGCCCCGACAGGGGTGACTATGGCTACACCTTC
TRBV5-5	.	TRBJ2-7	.	CASSFGSIFTGYEQYF	TGTGCCAGCAGCTTTGGTTCTATATTCACGGGCTACGAGCAGTACTTC
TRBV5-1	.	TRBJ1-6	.	CASSPVSNSPLHF	TGCGCCAGCAGCCCCGTGTCCAATTCACCCCTCCACTTT
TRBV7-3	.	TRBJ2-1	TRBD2	CASSPKRGPYNEQFF	TGTGCCAGCAGCCCTAAGCGGGGTCCCTACAATGAGCAGTTCTTC
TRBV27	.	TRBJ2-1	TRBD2	CASSTSGDDNEQFF	TGTGCCAGCAGTACTAGCGGAGACGACAATGAGCAGTTCTTC
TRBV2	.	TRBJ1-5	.	CASRPSGQQNQPQHF	TGTGCCAGCAGACCCTCCGGACAGCAAAATCAGCCCCAGCATTTT
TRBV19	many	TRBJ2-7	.	CASSISERYEQYF	TGTGCCAGTAGTATAAGTGAACGGTACGAGCAGTACTTC
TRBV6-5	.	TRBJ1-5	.	CARTVLRQGSQPQHF	TGTGCCAGAACTGTCCTTAGGCAGGGGTCTCAGCCCCAGCATTTT
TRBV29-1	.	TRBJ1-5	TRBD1	CSVLPTGQGSNQPQHF	TGCAGCGTTCTTCCCACGGGACAGGGAAGCAATCAGCCCCAGCATTTT
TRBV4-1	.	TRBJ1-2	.	CASSQDLFVPSLYGYTF	TGCGCCAGCAGCCAAGATCTATTCGTACCGAGTCTCTATGGCTACACCTTC
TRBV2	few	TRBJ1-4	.	CASSVGSRRGAKLFF	TGTGCCAGCAGTGTCGGGTCACGCCGAGGCGCAAAACTGTTTTTT
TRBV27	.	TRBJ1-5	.	CASSLEAYSNQPQHF	TGTGCCAGCAGTTTAGAGGCATATAGCAATCAGCCCCAGCATTTT
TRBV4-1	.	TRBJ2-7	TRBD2	CADPGGASGVHYEQYF	TGCGCCGATCCGGGGGGGGCTAGCGGCGTACACTACGAGCAGTACTTC
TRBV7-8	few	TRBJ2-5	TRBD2	CASSFPAGGGETQYF	TGTGCCAGCAGCTTCCCTGCGGGAGGAGGAGAGACCCAGTACTTC
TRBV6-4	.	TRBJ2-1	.	CASSPARVDAIEQFF	TGTGCCAGCAGTCCCGCCAGGGTGGACGCAATCGAGCAGTTCTTC
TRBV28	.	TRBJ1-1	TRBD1	CASSSPDRGEAFF	TGTGCCAGCAGTTCTCCGGACAGGGGTGAAGCTTTCTTT
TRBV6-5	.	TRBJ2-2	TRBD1	CASSYSTGALTGELFF	TGTGCCAGCAGTTACTCGACAGGGGCGCTCACCGGGGAGCTGTTTTTT
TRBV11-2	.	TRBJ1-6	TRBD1	CASSDRAGSPLHF	TGTGCCAGCAGTGACAGGGCCGGTTCACCCCTCCACTTT
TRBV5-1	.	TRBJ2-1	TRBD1	CASSTGQLVNEQFF	TGCGCCAGCAGCACGGGACAGCTAGTAAATGAGCAGTTCTTC
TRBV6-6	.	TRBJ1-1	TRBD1	CASQGASGTEAFF	TGTGCCAGTCAGGGGGCCTCAGGAACTGAAGCTTTCTTT
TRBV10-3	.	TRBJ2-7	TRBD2	CAISLAGTYEQYF	TGTGCCATCAGCCTAGCGGGAACCTACGAGCAGTACTTC
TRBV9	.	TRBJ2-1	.	CASSPLQGRDEQFF	TGTGCCAGCAGCCCATTACAGGGTAGGGATGAGCAGTTCTTC
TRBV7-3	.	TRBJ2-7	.	CASSLLGGAEQYF	TGTGCCAGCAGCTTACTGGGGGGGGCCGAGCAGTACTTC
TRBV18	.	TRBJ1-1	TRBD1	CASSRDRDNTEAFF	TGTGCCAGCTCACGGGACAGGGATAACACTGAAGCTTTCTTT
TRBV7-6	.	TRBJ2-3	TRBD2	CASSLSISGGFTDTQYF	TGTGCCAGCAGCTTATCAATTAGCGGGGGTTTTACAGATACGCAGTATTTT
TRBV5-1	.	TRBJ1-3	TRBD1	CASSERTGYGNTIYF	TGCGCCAGCAGCGAAAGGACAGGGTACGGAAACACCATATATTTT
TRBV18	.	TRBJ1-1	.	CASSSFTGDSAEAFF	TGTGCCAGCTCATCCTTCACTGGAGACAGCGCTGAAGCTTTCTTT
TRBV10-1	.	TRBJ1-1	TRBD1	CASTPRTGGGTEAFF	TGCGCCAGCACCCCTAGGACAGGGGGAGGCACTGAAGCTTTCTTT
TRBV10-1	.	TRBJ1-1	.	CASRPSMNTEAFF	TGCGCCAGCAGACCAAGCATGAACACTGAAGCTTTCTTT
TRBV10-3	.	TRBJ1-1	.	CAITADGNTEAFF	TGTGCCATAACAGCGGACGGGAACACTGAAGCTTTCTTT
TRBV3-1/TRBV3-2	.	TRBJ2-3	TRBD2	CASSFSGERADTQYF	TGTGCCAGCAGCTTTAGCGGGGAGAGGGCAGATACGCAGTATTTT
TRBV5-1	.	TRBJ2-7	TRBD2	CASSWTSGSYEQYF	TGCGCCAGCAGCTGGACTAGCGGGAGCTACGAGCAGTACTTC
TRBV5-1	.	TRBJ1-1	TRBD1	CASSLGGQGRGEAEAFF	TGCGCCAGCAGCTTGGGCGGACAGGGAAGGGGGGAGGCTGAAGCTTTCTTT
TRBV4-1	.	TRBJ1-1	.	CASSQGPGGGMNTEAFF	TGCGCCAGCAGCCAAGGTCCCGGCGGAGGAATGAACACTGAAGCTTTCTTT
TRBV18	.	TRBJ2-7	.	CASSPQSGTPFTYEQYF	TGTGCCAGCTCACCACAATCCGGGACACCATTTACCTACGAGCAGTACTTC
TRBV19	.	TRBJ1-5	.	CASSNGQPQHF	TGTGCCAGTAGTAACGGTCAGCCCCAGCATTTT
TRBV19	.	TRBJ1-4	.	CASSLTGMTNEKLFF	TGTGCCAGTAGTCTAACCGGGATGACTAATGAAAAACTGTTTTTT
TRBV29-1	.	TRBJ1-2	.	CSVASDYGYTF	TGCAGCGTTGCTTCGGACTATGGCTACACCTTC
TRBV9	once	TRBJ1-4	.	CASSITGTTNEKLFF	TGTGCCAGCAGCATAACAGGGACAACTAATGAAAAACTGTTTTTT
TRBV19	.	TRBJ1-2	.	CASTNGGLGTNYGYTF	TGTGCCAGTACTAACGGGGGGCTGGGGACCAACTATGGCTACACCTTC
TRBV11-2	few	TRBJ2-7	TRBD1	CASSLGGTAYEQYF	TGTGCCAGCAGCTTAGGAGGGACAGCCTACGAGCAGTACTTC
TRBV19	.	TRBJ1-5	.	CASSIRGSNQPQHF	TGTGCCAGTAGTATACGGGGGAGCAATCAGCCCCAGCATTTT
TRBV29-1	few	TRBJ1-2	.	CSVNRDYGYTF	TGCAGCGTTAACAGGGACTATGGCTACACCTTC